This T cell receptor beta chain was documented in a study of T cells in Graves' hyperthyroidism and ophthalmopathy. Background on the study: Peripheral blood collection took place at initial diagnosis, before any treatment.

In germline, CDR1 is SEHNR, CDR2 FQNEAQ (reference sequence). The ends were cut back, 7 bases at V and 2 bases at J, with 10 bases in the middle. CDR3 size: 13 residues. This clonotype has a count of ten or more. Researchers barred patients who had uncontrolled infection, other autoimmune disease, pregnancy or lactation. Researchers amplified the TCR beta CDR3 regions from RNA transcripts. Carried out on the TCR CDR3, a first-round RT-PCR used the HTBI primer set. MiXCR was run by TCRdb on the multiplex PCR reads, yielding one entry per CDR3 protein. The sample lists about 400,000 distinct CDR3 sequences; roughly 14% were seen once.

The rearrangement links TRBV7-9 to TRBJ2-3; D possibly uses TRBD1 or TRBD2 (6 bases each). Sequencing used blood. This receptor was taken from a man aged 18-30 years with Graves' ophthalmopathy. The CDR3 here is CASNRGPTDTQYF. CDR3 sequence (DNA): TGTGCCAGCAACCGGGGGCCCACAGATACGCAGTATTTT.